These 7 T cell receptor beta chains share one sample of origin, sequenced in a study of T-cell reconstitution after alpha-beta-depleted transplantation in children. A TCRbeta library incorporating unique molecular identifiers was prepared. MiXCR, run by TCRdb on the PCR reads, gives a single entry per CDR3 protein. The top ten hold approximately 6% of the sample, which has around 240,000 distinct CDR3 sequences, less than 9% seen once. Sequencing was performed on PBMCs, mostly from graft donor cells, taken 180 days after TCRalphabeta/CD19-depleted stem cell transplant. The receptors shown here come from a male patient aged 10 to 17 who had a stem cell transplant for acute lymphoblastic leukemia, so the T cells may come from the graft donor.

There are many counts of this clonotype. This chain joins TRBV5-1 and TRBJ1-2; the match to TRBD1 covers 7 bases. The CDR3 has 14 amino acids. J lost 1 base, V lost 4 bases, and 4 bases had no gene match. Germline V gives CDR1 SGHRS, CDR2 YFSETQ. The CDR3 here is CASSNRQGNYGYTF. CDR3 nucleotides: TGCGCCAGCAGCAACAGACAGGGTAACTATGGCTACACCTTC.

This clonotype was recorded at least ten times. The chain combines TRBV27 with TRBJ2-7; 9 bases line up with TRBD1. Germline V gives CDR1 MNHEY, CDR2 SMNVEV (reference sequence). This CDR3 comprises 17 residues. V lost 5 bases to trimming and J lost 4 bases; unmatched junction nucleotides: 15. The CDR3 is CASSLVIQGALMYEQYF. The DNA for the CDR3 is TGTGCCAGCAGTCTAGTAATACAGGGGGCCCTGATGTACGAGCAGTACTTC.

Many counts were recorded for this clonotype. The chain recombines TRBV24-1 with TRBJ1-1, with D perhaps matching TRBD1 (6 bases). The CDR3 consists of 11 residues. Germline-derived CDR1 and CDR2 are KGHDR and SFDVKD. The ends were cut back, 6 bases at V and 8 bases at J, with 9 bases in the middle. The CDR3 reads CATSSRGEAFF. CDR3 DNA sequence: TGTGCCACCAGTTCGAGGGGGGAAGCTTTCTTT.

This clonotype was seen many times. The chain uses TRBV9 and TRBJ2-7, with D unresolved. V lost 0 bases to trimming and J lost 4 bases, with 17 bases between them. Germline V gives CDR1 SGDLS, CDR2 YYNGEE. The CDR3 totals 16 residues. As DNA, the CDR3 is TGTGCCAGCAGCGTAGAACCCTCCGACTTCACGTACGAGCAGTACTTC. Translation gives CASSVEPSDFTYEQYF. Full variable domain (missing parts from reference TRBV9 and TRBJ2-7): DSGVTQTPKHLITATGQRVTLRCSPRSGDLSVYWYQQSLDQGLQFLIQYYNGEERAKGNILERFSAQQFPDLHSELNLSSLELGDSALYFCASSVEPSDFTYEQYFGPGTRLTVT.

This clonotype was observed at least ten times. The rearrangement uses TRBV12-3 or TRBV12-4 and TRBJ2-3; no firm D call. V was trimmed by 1 base and J by 4 bases, leaving 9 bases between them. The CDR3 spans 14 residues. The CDR3 protein is CASSLGSVADTQYF. CDR3 nucleotide sequence: TGTGCCAGCAGTTTAGGTAGTGTCGCAGATACGCAGTATTTT.

This clonotype showed up many times. The chain recombines TRBV5-1 with TRBJ1-1, with 9 bases aligning to TRBD1. CDR1 is SGHRS and CDR2 is YFSETQ in the germline V gene. The CDR3 loop spans 14 amino acids. V lost 4 bases, J lost 3 bases, and 4 bases stayed unmatched. CDR3 amino acids: CASSADRGDTEAFF. CDR3 DNA: TGCGCCAGCAGCGCGGACAGGGGTGACACTGAAGCTTTCTTT.

This clonotype was seen many times. The chain links TRBV6-1 to TRBJ2-5, with 7 bases lining up with TRBD2. The J segment lost 1 base and the V segment lost 5 bases, leaving 10 bases of the junction unmatched. CDR1 is MNHNS and CDR2 is SASEGT in the germline V gene. The CDR3 spans 16 residues. In nucleotides, the CDR3 is TGTGCCAGCAGTCCACTAGCGCCCAACACCCAAGAGACCCAGTACTTC. Residues: CASSPLAPNTQETQYF.